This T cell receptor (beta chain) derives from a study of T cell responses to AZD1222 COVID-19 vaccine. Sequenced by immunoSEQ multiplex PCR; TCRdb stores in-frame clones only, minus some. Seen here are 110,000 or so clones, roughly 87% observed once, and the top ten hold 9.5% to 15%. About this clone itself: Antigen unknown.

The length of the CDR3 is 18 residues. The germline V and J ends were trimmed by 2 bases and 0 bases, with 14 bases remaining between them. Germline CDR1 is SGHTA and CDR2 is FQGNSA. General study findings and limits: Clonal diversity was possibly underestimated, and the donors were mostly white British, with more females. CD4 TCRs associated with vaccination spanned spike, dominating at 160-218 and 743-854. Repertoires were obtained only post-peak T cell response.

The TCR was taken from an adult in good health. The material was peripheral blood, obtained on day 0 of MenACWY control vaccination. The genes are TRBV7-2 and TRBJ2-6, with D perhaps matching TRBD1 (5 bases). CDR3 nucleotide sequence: TGTGCCAGCAGCTTATTAGCAGGGATAAGCTCTGGGGCCAACGTCCTGACTTTC. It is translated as CASSLLAGISSGANVLTF.